This T cell receptor delta chain emerged from a study of gamma-delta T cells after stem cell transplantation. The CDR3 totals 22 residues. Germline V gene data show CDR1 as GEAIGNYY and CDR2 as EKD. J lost 1 base, V lost 5 bases, and 22 bases had no gene match. TCRdb re-called the RT-PCR reads via CATT. Of about 2,800 delta-chain clones in the sample, approximately 4.5% were seen once. This clone has more than one count but fewer than ten. This receptor was obtained from a human donor. It is not recorded whose cells these are; they may come from a transplant donor. The sequencing input was gamma-delta T cells. This chain connects TRDV2 to TRDJ3, with 7 positions matching TRDD3. CDR3 sequence: CACAIPQLGASRWSWDTRQMFF. The CDR3 DNA reads as TGTGCCTGTGCCATACCCCAGCTGGGGGCCTCTCGGTGGTCCTGGGACACCCGACAGATGTTTTTC.